One and the same sample provided the 18 T cell receptor beta chains below, sequenced in a study of blood T cell repertoires in COVID-19. Measured with immunoSEQ multiplex PCR; TCRdb has only the in-frame clones, and not every one. Among a few hundred thousand clones, 80% to 95% were seen once, and the ten largest hold around 18%. The sequenced sample was PBMCs or T cells enriched from blood (not recorded which). These receptors were obtained from a young woman who had recovered from COVID-19.

The rearrangement joins TRBV3-1 (or the pseudogene TRBV3-2) to TRBJ2-7, with 7 positions matching TRBD1. Germline CDR1 and CDR2: LGHDT and YNNKEL (reference sequence). V shed 1 base, J shed 3 bases, and the junction held 3 bases outside the gene matches. The CDR3 contains 14 residues. CDR3 region: CASSQAGTDYEQYF. Written as DNA, the CDR3 is TGTGCCAGCAGCCAAGCCGGGACAGACTACGAGCAGTACTTC.

V and J are TRBV6-7 and TRBJ2-7; 9 bases fit TRBD1. TRBV6-7 is marked as an open reading frame, function uncertain. The length of the CDR3 is 15 residues. V trimming: 0 bases; J trimming: 5 bases; junction bases outside the gene matches: 5. Written as DNA, the CDR3 is TGTGCCAGCAGTTACTCCAGACAGGGGGTGGACGAGCAGTACTTC. It specifies CASSYSRQGVDEQYF.

The J gene is TRBJ1-1, the V gene TRBV5-6, with D perhaps TRBD1 (6 bases). Germline CDR1 reads SGHDT; CDR2 reads YYEEEE. The CDR3 consists of 14 residues. Trimming left V 0 bases short and J 7 bases short, with 13 bases between. CDR3 DNA sequence: TGTGCCAGCAGCTTGGGGGGGCCTATGAATGAAGCTTTCTTT. Translating it yields CASSLGGPMNEAFF.

This rearrangement joins TRBV28 to TRBJ2-7; TRBD2 matches 9 bases. With 7 bases clipped from V and 7 bases from J, the junction kept 14 bases outside the gene matches. CDR3 length equals 15 residues. Germline loops: CDR1 MDHEN, CDR2 SYDVKM. CDR3 bases: TGTGCCAGCAAAGCGGGGGGCACACCCGGGTGGGAGCAGTACTTC. It yields the protein CASKAGGTPGWEQYF. The entire variable domain, with the rest obtained from reference TRBV28 and TRBJ2-7, is as follows: DVKVTQSSRYLVKRTGEKVFLECVQDMDHENMFWYRQDPGLGLRLIYFSYDVKMKEKGDIPEGYSVSREKKERFSLILESASTNQTSMYLCASKAGGTPGWEQYFGPGTRLTVT.

The V gene is TRBV6-2 or TRBV6-3, the J gene TRBJ1-1; 7 positions agree with TRBD1. Germline lookup yields CDR1 MNHEY and CDR2 SVGEGT. The CDR3 runs to 18 residues. V lost 5 bases and J lost 3; bases outside the gene matches: 18. CDR3 protein: CASSDNRGLRFMDTEAFF. The CDR3 DNA sequence: TGTGCCAGCAGTGACAACAGGGGTTTGAGGTTTATGGACACTGAAGCTTTCTTT.

This rearrangement joins TRBV28 to TRBJ1-4, with D hard to call. Germline V lookup: CDR1 MDHEN, CDR2 SYDVKM. CDR3 size: 14 residues. V dropped 5 bases and J dropped 6 bases, with 13 bases sitting between them. The CDR3 is CASSPNAPDEKLFF. DNA of the CDR3: TGTGCCAGCAGTCCTAATGCTCCCGATGAAAAACTGTTTTTT.

V usage is TRBV29-1 and J usage is TRBJ2-1, with D perhaps matching TRBD1 (5 bases). Germline CDR1 SQVTM, CDR2 ANQGSEA. The CDR3 consists of 13 residues. The V end was cut by 5 bases, the J end by 4 bases, with 12 bases between. In DNA, the CDR3 is TGCAGCGTTCTAAGGACACCTTACAATGAGCAGTTCTTC. Translation gives CSVLRTPYNEQFF.

V gene TRBV23-1 combines with J gene TRBJ2-2; 8 nucleotides match TRBD1. TRBV23-1 has ORF status, its function being uncertain. Trimming cost V 4 bases and J 0 bases; bases outside gene matches: 10. The CDR3 extends over 18 amino acids. The CDR3 DNA reads as TGCGCCAGCAGTCTTACGGACAGGGCTTCTGCGAACACCGGGGAGCTGTTTTTT. It encodes CASSLTDRASANTGELFF.

A word on this clone: The junction does not match germline at one end; this may be a read error. V usage is TRBV5-6 and J usage is TRBJ1-2; TRBD1 matches at 7 bases. The CDR3 totals 12 residues. CDR1 SGHDT and CDR2 YYEEEE come from the germline V gene. CDR3 DNA: TGTGCCAGCAGTTTTGCCGGGACAGCGCAAGCCTTC. Translation gives CASSFAGTAQAF.

This clone was counted once. The chain employs TRBV6-1 and TRBJ2-7; possibly TRBD2 for D (6 bases). The CDR3 has 15 residues. V was cut by 2 bases and J by 7 bases, with 18 bases left in between. CDR1 and CDR2 (germline): MNHNS, SASEGT. The DNA for the CDR3 is TGTGCCAGCAGTGAATTATCTGCCTACGGGGGAGAGCAGTACTTC. As protein: CASSELSAYGGEQYF.

V gene TRBV28 combines with J gene TRBJ1-6, with D uncertain. Germline V CDR1 and CDR2: MDHEN, SYDVKM. With 6 bases removed from V and 2 bases from J, the gap between germline ends came to 14 bases. The CDR3 extends over 16 amino acids. Here the CDR3 reads CASSPAGQAYNSPLHF. CDR3 sequence (DNA): TGTGCCAGCAGCCCAGCCGGCCAGGCCTATAATTCACCCCTCCACTTT. Combining the CDR3 with reference TRBV28 and TRBJ1-6 gives the whole variable domain DVKVTQSSRYLVKRTGEKVFLECVQDMDHENMFWYRQDPGLGLRLIYFSYDVKMKEKGDIPEGYSVSREKKERFSLILESASTNQTSMYLCASSPAGQAYNSPLHFGNGTRLTVT.

The J gene is TRBJ1-5, the V gene TRBV6-2 or TRBV6-3; 8 bases map to TRBD1. Trimming removed 6 bases from V and 4 bases from J; junction bases left unmatched: 5. Germline lookup yields CDR1 MNHEY and CDR2 SVGEGT. CDR3 length: 14 residues. CDR3 sequence reads: CASSEGQGNQPQHF. The CDR3 bases are TGTGCCAGCAGCGAAGGACAGGGAAATCAGCCCCAGCATTTT.

CDR3 bases: TGCGCCAGCAGCCAAGAAGCGGGGGCCTTCCAAGAGACCCAGTACTTC. Its protein product is CASSQEAGAFQETQYF. This chain links TRBV4-1 with TRBJ2-5, with TRBD2 matching 8 bases. With V trimmed by 0 bases and J by 1 base, 4 bases remained unmatched. The germline V gene encodes CDR1 MGHRA and CDR2 YSYEKL. CDR3 length: 16 residues.

V and J are TRBV9 and TRBJ2-5, with TRBD1 matching over 8 bases. The CDR3 length is 16 residues. V gave up 4 bases and J gave up 11 bases; unmatched junction bases: 19. The germline CDR1 and CDR2 sequences are SGDLS and YYNGEE. The CDR3 loop is CASSFRWNRGERGQYF. The CDR3 DNA sequence: TGTGCCAGCAGCTTCCGATGGAACAGGGGGGAGAGGGGTCAGTACTTC.

This clone appeared once. CDR3 region: CASRLQGMTEAFF. CDR3 DNA sequence: TGTGCCAGTAGACTACAGGGTATGACTGAAGCTTTCTTT. The chain joins TRBV6-5 to TRBJ1-1, with D possibly TRBD1 on 6 matching bases. Trimming removed 9 bases from V and 5 bases from J, with 16 bases in between. Germline values: CDR1 MNHEY, CDR2 SVGAGI. This CDR3 contains 13 residues.

This sequence joins TRBV10-3 and TRBJ2-1, with TRBD2 matching 8 bases. The trim removed 4 bases at V and 1 base at J, leaving 15 bases unmatched. Per germline, CDR1 ENHRY and CDR2 SYGVKD. This CDR3 spans 19 amino acids. CDR3 nucleotides: TGTGCCATCAGTGGGCCGCGGGGTAGCGGGAAGGGGTCCTACAATGAGCAGTTCTTC. Protein product: CAISGPRGSGKGSYNEQFF.

Notes on this clone: At the DNA level, this CDR3 is encoded by other sequences in the same sample as well. DNA of the CDR3: TGTGCCAGCAGTTTGGCCAGCTCCTACGAGCAGTACTTC. This sequence encodes CASSLASSYEQYF. The gene calls are TRBV27 and TRBJ2-7; no reliable D call. V was trimmed by 3 bases and J by 0 bases, leaving 6 bases between them. Germline V gives CDR1 MNHEY, CDR2 SMNVEV (reference sequence). This CDR3 spans 13 amino acids.

The CDR3 sequence: CASSFLGEKLFF. In nucleotides, the CDR3 is TGTGCCAGCAGTTTTCTCGGGGAAAAACTGTTTTTT. V usage is TRBV28 and J usage is TRBJ1-4; D uncertain. V gave up 3 bases and J gave up 8 bases, with 7 bases separating them. The CDR3 sequence is 12 residues long. CDR1 and CDR2 from the germline V gene are MDHEN and SYDVKM.